There are a few counts of the clone carrying this TCR beta chain. Its antigen is as yet unknown. Different DNA sequences within this sample yield the same CDR3. The data stem from a study of beta chain features in type 1 diabetes. Overall study: Taken together, all samples contributed approximately 110,000,000 examined sorted cells. Findings and limits, study-wide: An over-representation of cells with high TCR expression could result from cDNA sequencing.

Reverse transcription of all isolated RNA meant that expressed TCRB transcripts were sequenced. Produced via immunoSEQ multiplex PCR; TCRdb's table is partial and in-frame only. The data hold hundreds of thousands of clones, with around 15% observed a single time. The V gene's germline CDR1 is SGHRS and CDR2 YFSETQ. Trimming removed 4 bases at V and 2 bases at J, with 5 bases between. CDR3 length: 12 amino acids. This receptor was obtained from a man aged 18 to 35 in good health. The source material was naive CD4+ T cells from blood. This rearrangement joins TRBV5-1 to TRBJ2-3, with no clear D. The CDR3 protein is CASSLVTDTQYF. The CDR3 nucleotides read TGCGCCAGCAGCCTTGTCACAGATACGCAGTATTTT.